These 26 T cell receptor beta chains were all obtained from the same sample, sequenced in a study of cytomegalovirus exposure and HLA in healthy donors. Libraries were prepared by immunoSEQ multiplex PCR; TCRdb keeps only in-frame clonotypes and omits some of them. This sample carries about 120,000 clones, 95% to 96% of them seen once, and the ten largest clones take 1.5% to 2%. The sample comprised PBMCs. These receptors were taken from a man between 18 and 35 years old in good health and CMV-seronegative.

The chain couples TRBV6-1 to TRBJ2-7; a weak D match, TRBD2 (6 bases). Trimming removed 5 bases at V and 5 bases at J, with 19 bases between. The CDR3 is 15 residues long. The germline gives CDR1 MNHNS, CDR2 SASEGT. This CDR3 is CASSSRRLVVHEQYF. CDR3 nucleotides: TGTGCCAGCAGTTCACGGCGACTAGTGGTCCACGAGCAGTACTTC.

This chain links TRBV4-3 with TRBJ2-5; 7 nucleotides match TRBD2. Trimming removed 1 base from V and 0 bases from J; junction bases left unmatched: 5. In germline, CDR1 is LGHNA, CDR2 YSLEER. The CDR3 runs 16 residues. CDR3 sequence: CASSQVGGRDQETQYF. The CDR3 bases are TGCGCCAGCAGCCAAGTTGGCGGGAGAGACCAAGAGACCCAGTACTTC.

The rearrangement uses TRBV7-3 and TRBJ2-1; 7 bases map to TRBD2. This CDR3 has 15 amino acids. Germline V gene lookup returns CDR1 SGHTA and CDR2 FQGTGA. J was trimmed by 2 bases and V by 2 bases; bases with no gene match: 3. This CDR3 is CASSLGGGPYNEQFF. The CDR3 DNA follows: TGTGCCAGCAGCTTAGGGGGAGGGCCCTACAATGAGCAGTTCTTC.

CDR3 in DNA: TGCGCCAGCAGCCAAGTCTTGGCAGTTAACTATGGCTACACCTTC. Translating it yields CASSQVLAVNYGYTF. This sequence joins TRBV4-1 and TRBJ1-2; no clear D gene. Trimming removed 1 base at V and 1 base at J, with 10 bases between. Per the germline V gene, CDR1 is MGHRA and CDR2 is YSYEKL. This CDR3 comprises 15 residues.

This sequence joins TRBV7-3 and TRBJ2-3; the D gene is possibly TRBD2 (5 bases). Trimming stripped 0 bases from V and 0 bases from J, with 7 bases between. CDR1 and CDR2 from the germline V gene are SGHTA and FQGTGA. The CDR3 loop spans 15 amino acids. The CDR3 region has the DNA TGTGCCAGCAGCTTAACGGGGAGTAGCACAGATACGCAGTATTTT. This codes for CASSLTGSSTDTQYF.

The chain employs TRBV29-1 and TRBJ2-1; D is undetermined. Germline CDR1 SQVTM, CDR2 ANQGSEA. This CDR3 is built from 11 residues. V was pared by 2 bases and J by 7 bases, with 6 bases between. The DNA of the CDR3 is TGCAGCGTTGAAAGCGTGAATGAGCAGTTCTTC. Its protein is CSVESVNEQFF.

The rearrangement links TRBV28 to TRBJ2-3; the match to TRBD2 covers 7 bases. Germline V gives CDR1 MDHEN, CDR2 SYDVKM. Trimming at V came to 6 bases and at J to 4 bases, leaving 16 bases not matched to a gene. CDR3 length equals 17 residues. CDR3 residues: CASRDQTSVYFPDTQYF. In nucleotides, the CDR3 is TGTGCCAGCAGGGACCAAACTAGCGTCTATTTCCCAGATACGCAGTATTTT.

The V gene is TRBV29-1, the J gene TRBJ2-5; D may be TRBD2 (6 bases). CDR1 and CDR2 from the germline V gene are SQVTM and ANQGSEA. The CDR3 length is 13 residues. V was shortened by 8 bases and J by 1 base, with 14 bases between the two germline ends. DNA for the CDR3: TGCAGCCTCACCCCGGGAGTCCAAGAGACCCAGTACTTC. Translating gives CSLTPGVQETQYF.

This sequence joins TRBV6-5 and TRBJ2-5, with TRBD2 matching 10 bases. V lost 2 bases, J lost 4 bases, and 7 bases stayed unmatched. Germline-derived CDR1 and CDR2 are MNHEY and SVGAGI. The CDR3 spans 16 residues. CDR3: CASSYGLAGDGETQYF. CDR3 bases: TGTGCCAGCAGTTACGGGCTAGCGGGAGACGGAGAGACCCAGTACTTC.

The chain links TRBV7-3 to TRBJ2-5; 9 bases map to TRBD1. Germline CDR1 and CDR2: SGHTA and FQGTGA. V shed 4 bases and J 5 bases; nucleotides not matched to a gene: 5. This CDR3 is 14 amino acids long. CDR3 residues: CASSSTGGDETQYF. The DNA for the CDR3 is TGTGCCAGCAGCTCAACAGGGGGCGACGAGACCCAGTACTTC.

The rearrangement links TRBV27 to TRBJ2-7, with 7 bases matching TRBD2. The junction had 4 bases not matched to a gene; V was cut back by 8 bases and J by 3 bases. The CDR3 consists of 12 residues. Germline CDR1 and CDR2: MNHEY and SMNVEV (reference sequence). CDR3 sequence reads: CASWASGYEQYF. In DNA, the CDR3 is TGTGCCAGCTGGGCTAGCGGCTACGAGCAGTACTTC.

The CDR3 DNA reads as TGCGCCAGCAGCTCTTCTACAGGGGGCTTCCGCAACGAGCAGTACTTC. Translating gives CASSSSTGGFRNEQYF. This sequence joins TRBV5-1 and TRBJ2-7; 9 bases align to TRBD1. The V gene end was trimmed by 3 bases and the J gene end by 5 bases; junction bases not matched to a gene: 12. Germline V gene sequence: CDR1 SGHRS, CDR2 YFSETQ. This CDR3 spans 16 amino acids.

A single count supports this clone. The chain is built from TRBV7-9 and TRBJ2-7; D is uncertain. Germline V gene sequence: CDR1 SEHNR, CDR2 FQNEAQ (reference sequence). The CDR3 is 13 amino acids. Trimming shortened V by 5 bases and J by 0 bases, and 8 bases separated the two germline ends. CDR3 DNA: TGTGCCAGCAGCCCCCGAGCCTCCTACGAGCAGTACTTC. This translates into CASSPRASYEQYF.

The rearrangement joins TRBV4-3 to TRBJ2-5; 9 bases line up with TRBD2. V trimming: 1 base; J trimming: 5 bases; junction bases outside the gene matches: 14. CDR1 and CDR2 from the germline V gene are LGHNA and YSLEER. CDR3 length equals 18 residues. CDR3 nucleotide sequence: TGCGCCAGCAGCCAAGCTTATTGGGCGCGGGAGGGCCCGGAGACCCAGTACTTC. It codes for CASSQAYWAREGPETQYF.

CDR3 region: CASSQAPGSEQYF. The CDR3 bases are TGCGCCAGCAGCCAAGCCCCAGGGTCCGAGCAGTACTTC. The V gene is TRBV4-1, the J gene TRBJ2-7; D is perhaps TRBD1 (5 bases). Trimming removed 1 base at V and 6 bases at J, with 10 bases between. Germline V gene lookup returns CDR1 MGHRA and CDR2 YSYEKL. The CDR3 spans 13 residues.

The chain couples TRBV7-9 to TRBJ1-1, with unresolved D. V was pared by 8 bases and J by 0 bases, with 10 bases between. This CDR3 has 13 residues. Germline V gene lookup returns CDR1 SEHNR and CDR2 FQNEAQ (reference sequence). CDR3 DNA sequence: TGTGCCAGCGGGCAGGTCATGAACACTGAAGCTTTCTTT. Translation: CASGQVMNTEAFF.

This clone was seen a single time. The rearrangement joins TRBV7-2 to TRBJ2-5; 10 bases are shared with TRBD1. The CDR3 has 18 amino acids. V lost 1 base and J lost 2; bases outside the gene matches: 10. Germline CDR1 is SGHTA and CDR2 is FQGNSA. CDR3 region: CASSLVAPWTGGQETQYF. CDR3 nucleotide sequence: TGTGCCAGCAGCTTAGTAGCCCCGTGGACAGGGGGTCAAGAGACCCAGTACTTC.

The rearrangement links TRBV6-6 to TRBJ2-1; no clear D gene. The length of the CDR3 is 13 residues. Trimming took 2 bases from V and 7 from J, leaving 9 bases between them. Germline V gene data show CDR1 as MNHNY and CDR2 as SVGAGI (reference sequence). The CDR3 region is CASSYGPQNEQFF. The CDR3 nucleotides read TGTGCCAGCAGTTACGGGCCCCAGAATGAGCAGTTCTTC.

The V gene is TRBV29-1, the J gene TRBJ2-7; TRBD2 agrees at 9 bases. With V trimmed by 5 bases and J by 0 bases, 14 bases remained unmatched. The CDR3 loop spans 17 amino acids. Germline V gene lookup returns CDR1 SQVTM and CDR2 ANQGSEA. In DNA form, the CDR3 reads TGCAGCGTTACTGTCCCGGGACTAGCTTGGAGCTCCTACGAGCAGTACTTC. Its translation is CSVTVPGLAWSSYEQYF.

The chain carries TRBV27 and TRBJ2-3; D remains unclear. Germline V gene data show CDR1 as MNHEY and CDR2 as SMNVEV (reference sequence). The germline V and J ends were trimmed by 3 bases and 2 bases, with 9 bases remaining between them. The CDR3 is 14 amino acids. The CDR3 region has the DNA TGTGCCAGCAGTTTGACTTCAACCACAGATACGCAGTATTTT. Protein product: CASSLTSTTDTQYF.

This clone occurred once. The genes are TRBV5-4 and TRBJ2-1; tentative D call: TRBD1 (6 bases). CDR3 size: 17 residues. CDR1 and CDR2 (germline): SGHNT, YYREEE (reference sequence). Trimming cost V 3 bases and J 9 bases, with 25 bases left between them. CDR3 in DNA: TGTGCCAGCAGCTCGGCTGAGACAGGCTCCTGGGAAGGTGAGCAGTTCTTC. Translation gives CASSSAETGSWEGEQFF. Supplemented by reference TRBV5-4 and TRBJ2-1, the full variable domain reads ETGVTQSPTHLIKTRGQQVTLRCSSQSGHNTVSWYQQALGQGPQFIFQYYREEENGRGNFPPRFSGLQFPNYSSELNVNALELDDSALYLCASSSAETGSWEGEQFFGPGTRLTVL.

V usage is TRBV4-2 and J usage is TRBJ2-7, with D hard to call. The CDR3 runs to 14 residues. Trimming left V 0 bases short and J 0 bases short, with 6 bases between. Germline-derived CDR1 and CDR2 are LGHNA and YNFKEQ. The CDR3 loop reads CASSQEEASYEQYF. CDR3 nucleotide sequence: TGTGCCAGCAGCCAAGAAGAAGCCTCCTACGAGCAGTACTTC.

The chain combines TRBV28 with TRBJ2-7; 7 bases agree with TRBD2. V gave up 6 bases and J gave up 2 bases; unmatched junction bases: 7. The germline V gene has CDR1 MDHEN and CDR2 SYDVKM. The CDR3 consists of 14 residues. The CDR3 loop is CASRSTSDPYEQYF. CDR3 sequence (DNA): TGTGCCAGCAGGTCTACTAGCGATCCCTACGAGCAGTACTTC.

The gene calls are TRBV7-3 and TRBJ1-2; unclear D gene. V dropped 0 bases and J dropped 4 bases, with 12 bases sitting between them. Germline lookup yields CDR1 SGHTA and CDR2 FQGTGA. The CDR3 runs to 15 residues. In nucleotides, the CDR3 is TGTGCCAGCAGCTTAACTGGCCAGCCAGGCTATGGCTACACCTTC. As protein: CASSLTGQPGYGYTF.

The chain has TRBV4-1 and TRBJ1-2, with D unresolved. From germline, CDR1 is MGHRA and CDR2 YSYEKL. V was pared by 3 bases and J by 6 bases, with 14 bases between. The CDR3 contains 14 residues. The DNA of the CDR3 is TGCGCCAGCAGCCAGCCGATGAACCGAGATGGCTACACCTTC. This gives the protein CASSQPMNRDGYTF.

The rearrangement uses TRBV28 and TRBJ2-1, with 13 nucleotides matching TRBD2. The CDR3 has 16 residues. V was clipped by 4 bases and J by 8 bases; unmatched bases: 8. Per the germline V gene, CDR1 is MDHEN and CDR2 is SYDVKM. In nucleotides, the CDR3 is TGTGCCAGCAGTTCCGCGACTAGCGGGAGGATAGATGAGCAGTTCTTC. This gives the protein CASSSATSGRIDEQFF.